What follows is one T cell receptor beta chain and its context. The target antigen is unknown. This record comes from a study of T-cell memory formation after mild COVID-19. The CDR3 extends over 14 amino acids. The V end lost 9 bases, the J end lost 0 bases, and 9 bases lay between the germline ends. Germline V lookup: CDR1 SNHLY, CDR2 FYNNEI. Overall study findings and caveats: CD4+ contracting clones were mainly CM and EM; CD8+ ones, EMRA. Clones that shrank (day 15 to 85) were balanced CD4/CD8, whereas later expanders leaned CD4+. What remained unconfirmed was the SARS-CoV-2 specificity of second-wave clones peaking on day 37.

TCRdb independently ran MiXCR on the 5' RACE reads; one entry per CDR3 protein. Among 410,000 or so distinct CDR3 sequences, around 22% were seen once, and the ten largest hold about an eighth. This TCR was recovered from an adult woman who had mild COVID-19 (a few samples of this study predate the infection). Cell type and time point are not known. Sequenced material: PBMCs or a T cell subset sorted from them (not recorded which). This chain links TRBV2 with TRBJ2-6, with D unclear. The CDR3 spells CASTVSSGANVLTF. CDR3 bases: TGTGCCAGTACCGTTTCCTCTGGGGCCAACGTCCTGACTTTC.